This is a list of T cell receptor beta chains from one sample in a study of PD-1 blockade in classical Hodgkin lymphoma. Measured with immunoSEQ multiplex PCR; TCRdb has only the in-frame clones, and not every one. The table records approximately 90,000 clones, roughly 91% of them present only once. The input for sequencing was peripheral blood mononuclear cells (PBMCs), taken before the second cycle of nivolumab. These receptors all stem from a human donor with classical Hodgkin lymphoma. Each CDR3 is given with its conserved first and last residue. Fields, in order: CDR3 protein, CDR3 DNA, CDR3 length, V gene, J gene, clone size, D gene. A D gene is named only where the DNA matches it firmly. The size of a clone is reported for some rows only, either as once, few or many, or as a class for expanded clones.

CASSKTGSSVKDTQYF	TGCGCCAGCAGTAAAACTGGATCGTCAGTCAAAGATACGCAGTATTTT	16	TRBV10-1	TRBJ2-3	-	-
CASSLGSRGGKNNEQFF	TGTGCCAGCAGTTTGGGTTCGCGAGGGGGTAAAAACAATGAGCAGTTCTTC	17	TRBV28	TRBJ2-1	-	-
CASSMTGTGERGYTF	TGTGCCAGCAGCATGACCGGGACAGGGGAACGTGGCTACACCTTC	15	TRBV28	TRBJ1-2	-	TRBD1
CASSFKMTGKQDEQYF	TGTGCCAGCAGTTTCAAAATGACAGGGAAACAAGACGAGCAGTACTTC	16	TRBV6-6	TRBJ2-7	once	TRBD1
CASSAPGEGPYEQYF	TGTGCCAGCAGTGCCCCCGGGGAGGGTCCCTACGAGCAGTACTTC	15	TRBV28	TRBJ2-7	-	TRBD2
CASSRDRASSYNEQFF	TGTGCCAGCAGCCGGGACAGGGCGAGCTCCTACAATGAGCAGTTCTTC	16	TRBV5-4	TRBJ2-1	-	TRBD1
CASSYYAGHRVSGANVLTF	TGCGCCAGCAGCTACTATGCGGGACACCGGGTCTCTGGGGCCAACGTCCTGACTTTC	19	TRBV5-1	TRBJ2-6	-	-
CAYDNEGQPQHF	TGTGCCTATGACAATGAGGGTCAGCCCCAGCATTTT	12	TRBV30	TRBJ1-5	-	-
CASSDPGTGKLTNEKLFF	TGTGCCAGCAGTGATCCCGGGACAGGGAAATTAACTAATGAAAAACTGTTTTTT	18	TRBV6-4	TRBJ1-4	-	TRBD1
CASSAQVLNTGELFF	TGTGCCAGCAGCGCCCAGGTGCTGAACACCGGGGAGCTGTTTTTT	15	TRBV7-2	TRBJ2-2	-	-
CASSLGRSGGHPSGTQYF	TGTGCCAGCAGTTTAGGCCGGAGCGGGGGACACCCCTCGGGGACCCAGTACTTC	18	TRBV27	TRBJ2-5	once	TRBD2
CASSLVGFPYEQYF	TGTGCCAGCAGCTTAGTCGGCTTTCCCTACGAGCAGTACTTC	14	TRBV7-9	TRBJ2-7	-	-
CSAGTDYGYTF	TGCAGCGCAGGGACAGACTATGGCTACACCTTC	11	TRBV29-1	TRBJ1-2	-	TRBD1
CASSSITGLDYEQYF	TGTGCCAGCAGTTCTATCACGGGACTGGACTACGAGCAGTACTTC	15	TRBV28	TRBJ2-7	-	-
CASSYGAGATYEQYF	TGTGCCAGCAGTTACGGGGCGGGAGCAACCTACGAGCAGTACTTC	15	TRBV6-5	TRBJ2-7	-	TRBD2
CASSLEVGRGREPQHF	TGCGCCAGCAGCTTGGAGGTCGGGAGGGGAAGGGAGCCCCAGCATTTT	16	TRBV5-1	TRBJ1-5	-	-
CASSGDIAFSGNTIYF	TGTGCCAGCAGCGGGGACATCGCGTTCTCTGGAAACACCATATATTTT	16	TRBV5-6	TRBJ1-3	-	-
CASSLEVGGVAGANVLTF	TGTGCCAGCAGCTTAGAGGTGGGGGGAGTCGCCGGGGCCAACGTCCTGACTTTC	18	TRBV7-9	TRBJ2-6	-	-
CASRGGREQYF	TGTGCCAGTAGGGGGGGGAGAGAGCAGTACTTC	11	TRBV27	TRBJ2-7	-	-
CASSLQETQYF	TGTGCCAGCAGTCTACAAGAGACCCAGTACTTC	11	TRBV6-6	TRBJ2-5	-	-
CASSLGRGRNTEAFF	TGTGCCAGCAGCTTAGGACGGGGACGGAACACTGAAGCTTTCTTT	15	TRBV11-2	TRBJ1-1	once	-
CASSPQGAPAGELFF	TGTGCCAGCAGCCCGCAGGGGGCGCCGGCCGGGGAGCTGTTTTTT	15	TRBV5-8	TRBJ2-2	-	TRBD1
CASSLPGTGGSYEQYF	TGTGCCAGCAGTTTGCCCGGGACAGGGGGCTCCTACGAGCAGTACTTC	16	TRBV28	TRBJ2-7	-	TRBD1
CASTTQGNYGYTF	TGTGCCAGCACCACACAGGGGAACTATGGCTACACCTTC	13	TRBV28	TRBJ1-2	-	TRBD1
CASSKTGEGWYEQYF	TGTGCCAGCAGCAAGACAGGGGAAGGCTGGTACGAGCAGTACTTC	15	TRBV7-9	TRBJ2-7	-	TRBD1
CASSLLEGNGTEAFF	TGTGCCAGCAGTCTCCTTGAGGGAAATGGGACTGAAGCTTTCTTT	15	TRBV21-1	TRBJ1-1	-	-
CASSDYSSETQYF	TGTGCCAGCAGTGATTATTCTAGCGAGACCCAGTACTTC	13	TRBV2	TRBJ2-5	-	-
CASSEAWGEQYF	TGTGCCAGCAGTGAAGCCTGGGGCGAGCAGTACTTC	12	TRBV6-1	TRBJ2-7	-	-
CASSTDLPGYTDTQYF	TGTGCCAGCAGTACCGACCTACCGGGCTACACAGATACGCAGTATTTT	16	TRBV2	TRBJ2-3	-	-
CASSLADRGSSYNEQFF	TGTGCCAGCAGCTTAGCCGACAGAGGTAGCTCCTACAATGAGCAGTTCTTC	17	TRBV7-8	TRBJ2-1	-	-
CAISVDLSGANVLTF	TGTGCCATCAGTGTAGACCTCTCTGGGGCCAACGTCCTGACTTTC	15	TRBV10-3	TRBJ2-6	-	-
CASSLAGNLGNTIYF	TGTGCCAGCAGCTTAGCGGGTAACCTAGGAAACACCATATATTTT	15	TRBV7-6	TRBJ1-3	-	-
CASRLIQGTRTDTQYF	TGTGCAAGTCGCTTAATCCAGGGTACTCGCACAGATACGCAGTATTTT	16	TRBV12-2	TRBJ2-3	-	-
CASSSGQGPYEQYF	TGCGCCAGCAGCAGCGGACAGGGCCCCTACGAGCAGTACTTC	14	TRBV5-1	TRBJ2-7	-	TRBD1
CASSFTSGLTDTQYF	TGTGCCAGCAGCTTCACTAGCGGGCTTACAGATACGCAGTATTTT	15	TRBV7-9	TRBJ2-3	-	TRBD2
CASSQVGGETQYF	TGTGCCAGCAGCCAAGTAGGCGGGGAGACCCAGTACTTC	13	TRBV14	TRBJ2-5	-	-
CASSRDSANTEAFF	TGCGCCAGCAGCCGGGACAGTGCGAACACTGAAGCTTTCTTT	14	TRBV5-1	TRBJ1-1	-	TRBD1
CASSIIATTDSGNTIYF	TGTGCCAGCTCGATTATAGCGACGACAGATTCTGGAAACACCATATATTTT	17	TRBV18	TRBJ1-3	-	-
CASSVLGSRIAKNIQYF	TGTGCCAGCAGTGTCCTTGGGAGCCGGATAGCCAAAAACATTCAGTACTTC	17	TRBV6-1	TRBJ2-4	-	-
CASSPGRGGVYEQYF	TGTGCCAGTAGTCCGGGGAGAGGGGGCGTTTACGAGCAGTACTTC	15	TRBV19	TRBJ2-7	-	TRBD1
CASSFTSGRTYNEQFF	TGCGCCAGCAGCTTTACTAGCGGGAGAACATACAATGAGCAGTTCTTC	16	TRBV5-1	TRBJ2-1	-	TRBD2
CASSYGLAGVYNEQFF	TGTGCCAGCAGCTACGGACTAGCGGGAGTCTACAATGAGCAGTTCTTC	16	TRBV7-8	TRBJ2-1	once	TRBD2
CASSIGTASLETQYF	TGTGCCAGCAGCATTGGGACAGCCAGCCTTGAGACCCAGTACTTC	15	TRBV5-6	TRBJ2-5	-	TRBD1
CASSLPSSDTQYF	TGTGCCAGCAGCCTCCCCTCCTCAGATACGCAGTATTTT	13	TRBV11-2	TRBJ2-3	-	-